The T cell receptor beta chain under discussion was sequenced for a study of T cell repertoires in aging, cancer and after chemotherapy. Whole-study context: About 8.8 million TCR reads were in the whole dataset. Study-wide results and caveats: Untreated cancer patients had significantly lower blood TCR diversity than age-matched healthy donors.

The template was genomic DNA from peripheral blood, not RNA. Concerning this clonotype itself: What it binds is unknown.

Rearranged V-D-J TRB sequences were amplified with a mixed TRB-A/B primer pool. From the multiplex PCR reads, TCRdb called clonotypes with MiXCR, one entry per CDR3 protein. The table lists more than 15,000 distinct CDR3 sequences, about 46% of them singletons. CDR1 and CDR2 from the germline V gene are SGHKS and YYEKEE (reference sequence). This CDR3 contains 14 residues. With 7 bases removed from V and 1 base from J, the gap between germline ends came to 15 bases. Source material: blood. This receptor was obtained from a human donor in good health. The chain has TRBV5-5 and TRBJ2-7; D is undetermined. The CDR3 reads CASRPVSRSYEQYF. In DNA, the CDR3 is TGTGCCAGCCGTCCGGTTAGCAGATCCTACGAGCAGTACTTC.